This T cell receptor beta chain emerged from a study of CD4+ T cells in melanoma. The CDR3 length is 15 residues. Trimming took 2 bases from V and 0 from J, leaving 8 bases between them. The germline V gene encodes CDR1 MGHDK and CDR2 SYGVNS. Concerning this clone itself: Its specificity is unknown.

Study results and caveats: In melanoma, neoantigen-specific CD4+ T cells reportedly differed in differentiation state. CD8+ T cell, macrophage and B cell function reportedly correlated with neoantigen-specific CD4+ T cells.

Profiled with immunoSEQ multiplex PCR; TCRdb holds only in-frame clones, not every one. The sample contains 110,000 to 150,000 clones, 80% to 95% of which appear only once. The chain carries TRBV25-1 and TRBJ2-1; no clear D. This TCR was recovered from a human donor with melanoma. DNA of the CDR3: TGTGCCAGCAGTGAACCCCGTAGCTCCTACAATGAGCAGTTCTTC. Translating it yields CASSEPRSSYNEQFF.